This T cell receptor beta chain was captured in a study of shared clonotypes between healthy human individuals. Only in-frame clones appear in the TCRdb table, and some are missing; sequencing was by immunoSEQ multiplex PCR. Of hundreds of thousands of clones listed, around 67% are singletons. This CDR3 contains 13 residues. V shed 6 bases and J 5 bases; nucleotides not matched to a gene: 7. In germline, CDR1 is MNHNS, CDR2 SASEGT. Naive CD4+ cells were CD45RA-selected; the remaining cells were memory. The chain joins TRBV6-1 to TRBJ2-7; 7 positions match TRBD2. Sample: memory CD4+ T cells sorted from blood. The subset was: CD45RA-negative fraction. The TCR was taken from a woman aged 25 to 45 in good health. CDR3 nucleotide sequence: TGTGCCAGCAGGGGACTATCTTTCAACGAGCAGTACTTC. Translation gives CASRGLSFNEQYF.